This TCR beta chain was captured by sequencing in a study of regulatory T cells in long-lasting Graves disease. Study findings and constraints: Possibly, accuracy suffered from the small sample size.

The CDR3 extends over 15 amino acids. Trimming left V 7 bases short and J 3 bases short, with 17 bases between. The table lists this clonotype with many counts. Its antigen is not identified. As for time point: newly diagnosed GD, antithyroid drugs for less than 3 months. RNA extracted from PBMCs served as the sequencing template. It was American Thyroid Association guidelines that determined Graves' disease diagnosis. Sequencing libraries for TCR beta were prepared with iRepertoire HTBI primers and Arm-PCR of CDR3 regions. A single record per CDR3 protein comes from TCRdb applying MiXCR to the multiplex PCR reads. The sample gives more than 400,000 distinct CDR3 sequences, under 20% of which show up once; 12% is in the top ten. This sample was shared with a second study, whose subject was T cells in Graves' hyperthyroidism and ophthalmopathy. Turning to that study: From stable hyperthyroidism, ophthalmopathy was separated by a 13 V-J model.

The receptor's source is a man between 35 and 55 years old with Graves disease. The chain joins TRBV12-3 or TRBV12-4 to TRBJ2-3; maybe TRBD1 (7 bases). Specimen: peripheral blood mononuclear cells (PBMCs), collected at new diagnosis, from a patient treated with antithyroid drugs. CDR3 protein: CASTWGDSRTDTQYF. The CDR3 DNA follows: TGTGCCAGCACCTGGGGGGACAGTAGGACAGATACGCAGTATTTT.